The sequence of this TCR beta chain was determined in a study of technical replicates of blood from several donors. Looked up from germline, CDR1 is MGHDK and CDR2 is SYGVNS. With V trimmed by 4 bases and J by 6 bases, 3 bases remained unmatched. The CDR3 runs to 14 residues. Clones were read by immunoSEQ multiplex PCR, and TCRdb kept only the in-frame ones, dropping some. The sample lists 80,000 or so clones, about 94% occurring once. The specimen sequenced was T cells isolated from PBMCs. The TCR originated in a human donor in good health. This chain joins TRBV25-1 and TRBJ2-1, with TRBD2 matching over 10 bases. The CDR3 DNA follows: TGTGCCAGCAGTGGAATAGCGGGAGGCAATGAGCAGTTCTTC. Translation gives CASSGIAGGNEQFF.